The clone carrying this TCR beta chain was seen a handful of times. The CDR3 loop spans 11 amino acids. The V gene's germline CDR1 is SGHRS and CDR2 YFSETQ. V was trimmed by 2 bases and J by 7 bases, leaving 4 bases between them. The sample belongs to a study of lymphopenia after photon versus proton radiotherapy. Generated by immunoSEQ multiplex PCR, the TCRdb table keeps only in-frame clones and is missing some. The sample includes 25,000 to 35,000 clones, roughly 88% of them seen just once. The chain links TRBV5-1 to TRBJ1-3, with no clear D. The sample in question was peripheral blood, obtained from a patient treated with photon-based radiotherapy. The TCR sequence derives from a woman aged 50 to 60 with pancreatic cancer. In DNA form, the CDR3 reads TGCGCCAGCAGCTTCGGGAACACCATATATTTT. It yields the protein CASSFGNTIYF.